This T cell receptor (beta chain) stems from a study of T cell responses to AZD1222 COVID-19 vaccine (dated by TCRdb to the early 2020s). Regarding the study in general: TCR sequencing was performed for roughly 250 trial participants, of whom 200 to 210 were given two doses of AZD1222 and around 25 were given two doses of MenACWY control vaccine. Enrollment into the trials was organized by age into subgroups of 18-55, 56-69 and 70-plus years, and those subgroups contained roughly 140, 27 and 60 TCR-sequenced participants, respectively.

The time point label corresponds to: about 28 days (+/-7) after the second vaccine dose. AZD1222 recipients whose second dose came at about 4 weeks and those whose second dose came at about 12 weeks were combined into one group, since spike-specific TCR depth and breadth did not differ between the two schedules. Vaccinee samples were obtained from the UK trials COV001 and COV002, which included a single-blind randomized controlled phase 2/3 trial of AZD1222 (ChAdOx1 nCoV-19) in healthy adults. Trial participant PBMC samples were collected at day 0 and day 28 after the second dose for TCRbeta chain sequencing. About this clone: Its antigen remains undetermined. No clone much larger than this one lies a single base away; base qualities are absent.

The CDR3 regions of human TCRbeta chains were analyzed by immunosequencing. In the original analysis: Repertoire TCRs were matched against a reference library of SARS-CoV-2-specific TCRs generated with the MIRA antigen-specificity platform. Breadth meant the fraction of unique TCRs that were SARS-CoV-2-associated, whereas depth meant the fraction of total T cells that were SARS-CoV-2-associated. Each spike-specific TCR was assigned to its reactive spike region and to a CD4 or CD8 class using the MIRA data. Log10-transformed breadth and depth values were compared by one-way ANOVA with Sidak's multiple comparisons tests. TCRdb took over this immuneACCESS table, retaining in-frame rearrangements with V and J assigned. Such tables are incomplete; in checked studies, under half of the missing clones stem from an unresolved V gene, and the remainder is unexplained. That table furnishes V, J and clone size, whereas the DNA furnished D and trimming. For this sample the table gives 250,000 to 300,000 clones, of which 90% to 95% were detected only once. Around 0.5% of the sample goes to the ten largest clones.

Broader findings and caveats from the paper: Spike-specific TCR breadth and depth rose significantly after two AZD1222 doses compared with day 0 and with MenACWY recipients. Most participants were white British and females outnumbered males, and the authors suggested that clonal diversity may have been underestimated. In the small 56-69-year group, the increase in depth fell short of significance, most likely because of low power. The whole spike protein was spanned by vaccine-associated CD4 TCRs, and dominant responses were seen in regions 160-218 and 743-854. Conclusions about previously exposed vaccinees were limited because only 6 or 7 AZD1222 recipients were SARS-CoV-2 seropositive at baseline. Epitopes outside the regions mutated in the B.1.351 and B.1.1.7 variants were reportedly recognized by nearly half of the unique spike-specific TCRs. Because no day 14 peak-response samples were available, repertoires were characterized only after the peak T cell response.

The germline V and J ends show losses of 2 bases and 1 base respectively, and no gene match explains 4 bases of the junction. CDR1 SGDLS and CDR2 YYNGEE were looked up in the germline V gene. Spanning cysteine to phenylalanine, the CDR3 consists of 15 amino acids. The entry retains the CDR3 DNA only, 45 bases that are in frame from base 1. The sequence links TRBV9 to TRBJ1-1; 8 central bases correspond to TRBD1. The material was peripheral blood, obtained 28 days after the second AZD1222 dose. The clonotype comes from an adult who received the AZD1222 COVID-19 vaccine. The DNA sequence is given as TGTGCCAGCAGCGTTGGACAGGGAAGGAACACTGAAGCTTTCTTT. Translated, this gives CASSVGQGRNTEAFF.